The clone carrying this T cell receptor (beta chain) was observed a handful of times. Sequencing used immunoSEQ multiplex PCR; TCRdb keeps in-frame clones, though not all of them. The data show roughly 720,000 clones, with 90% seen just once and more than 30% held by the top ten. Trimming stripped 4 bases from V and 7 bases from J, with 10 bases between. Germline loops: CDR1 SGHAT, CDR2 FQNNGV. There are 12 residues in the CDR3. The sample belongs to a study of shared clonotypes between healthy human individuals. Sample: memory CD8+ T cells from PBMCs. Indicated subset: CD45RO+ cells pooled with CCR7-negative TemRA cells. V is TRBV11-2 and J is TRBJ1-2; no definite D call. This TCR derives from a young man in good health. Some clones in this sample may be carry-over from other donors' samples. CDR3: CASSSPFPGYTF. The CDR3 bases are TGTGCCAGCAGCTCCCCGTTTCCTGGCTACACCTTC.